A few counts support the clone carrying this TCR beta chain. No antigen is known for it. Deletions cut 2 bases from V and 2 bases from J, with 14 bases between. From germline, CDR1 is SGDLS and CDR2 YYNGEE. The CDR3 loop spans 15 amino acids. This sample was taken from a study of T cells after yellow fever vaccination. Turning to the study itself: When fractions had low cell numbers, they were prepared with SMART-Seq v4 Ultra Low Input. Study-level results: Once the booster was given, most primary-vaccination clones reappeared, at approximately 97% for CD4 and around 90% for CD8. In FACS-sorted repertoires, abundant clonotypes from the bulk population could appear as contaminants. Few clonotypes appeared in both CD4 and CD8 compartments.

TCRdb re-derived calls from the 5' RACE reads in MiXCR, one entry per CDR3 protein. The sample lists hundreds of thousands of distinct CDR3 sequences, about 13% occurring once. The source is a man aged 25 to 45 who received the YFV17D yellow fever vaccine. Source: PBMCs, taken on the day of the yellow fever booster vaccination. The chain links TRBV9 to TRBJ2-7, with a weak D call TRBD2 (6 bases). The CDR3, as DNA: TGTGCCAGCAGCGTCGCTCCAAGACTAGCCTACGAGCAGTACTTC. Its protein product is CASSVAPRLAYEQYF.